This T cell receptor beta chain was sequenced for a study of siplizumab effects on memory and regulatory T cells. Sequencing was performed with immunoSEQ multiplex PCR; in TCRdb, only in-frame clones are kept and a portion is missing. In the table there are just over 60,000 clones, roughly 85% of which are singletons. As regards this clone: Its antigen remains unknown.

Whole-study findings and limits: Contribution to the alloresponse seemed major for naive T cells, which also seemed more diverse than memory cells.

The CDR3 sequence is 18 residues long. From germline, CDR1 is MNHEY and CDR2 SMNVEV (reference sequence). Trimming left V 3 bases short and J 7 bases short, with 25 bases between. The sample was memory CD4+ T cells sorted from blood. The sequence was obtained from a human donor in good health. The gene calls are TRBV27 and TRBJ1-5; possibly TRBD1 for D (5 bases). The CDR3, as DNA: TGTGCCAGCAGTTTTGCGGGGTCCGGTGGGGGGTTGGGGCAGCCCCAGCATTTT. Encoded protein: CASSFAGSGGGLGQPQHF.